This TCR beta chain was obtained from a study of tissue T cells after allogeneic stem cell transplantation. Across the study: Viable blood and marrow gave sorted CD3+ T cells if numbers allowed.

Sequencing of TCRbeta CDR3 at survey depth gave sequences and template counts. TCRdb's copy holds only in-frame clones and misses some; the assay was immunoSEQ multiplex PCR. The sample includes tens of thousands of clones, over 85% of them seen just once. The CDR3 covers 15 residues. The V gene lost 0 bases and the J gene lost 2 bases, with 9 bases spanning the gap. Germline CDR1 SGHNT, CDR2 YYREEE (reference sequence). To note about this clone: Its specificity is not known.

Study findings and constraints: Sampling depth was limited, and the cohort was small and clinically varied.

Specimen: blood, collected before transplantation. The chain employs TRBV5-4 and TRBJ1-3, with D possibly matching TRBD1 (6 bases). The receptor's source is a woman aged 40-69 years who later had graft-versus-host disease after an allogeneic stem cell transplant. CDR3 DNA sequence: TGTGCCAGCAGCTTGGACAAGGGGGCTGGAAACACCATATATTTT. The encoded protein is CASSLDKGAGNTIYF.